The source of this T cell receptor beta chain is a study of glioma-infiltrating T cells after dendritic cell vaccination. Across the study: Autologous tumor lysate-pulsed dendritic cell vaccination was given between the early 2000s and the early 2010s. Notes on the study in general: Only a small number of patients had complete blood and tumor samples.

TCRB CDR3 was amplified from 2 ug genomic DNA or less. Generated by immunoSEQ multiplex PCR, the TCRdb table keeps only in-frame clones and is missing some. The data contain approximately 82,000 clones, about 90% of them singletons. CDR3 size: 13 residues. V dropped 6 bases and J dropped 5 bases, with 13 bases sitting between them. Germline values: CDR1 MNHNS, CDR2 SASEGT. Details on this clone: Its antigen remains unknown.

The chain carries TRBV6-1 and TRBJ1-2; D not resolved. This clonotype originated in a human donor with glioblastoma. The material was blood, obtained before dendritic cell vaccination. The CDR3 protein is CASSLADGYGYTF. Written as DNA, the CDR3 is TGTGCCAGCAGCCTAGCCGACGGTTATGGCTACACCTTC.